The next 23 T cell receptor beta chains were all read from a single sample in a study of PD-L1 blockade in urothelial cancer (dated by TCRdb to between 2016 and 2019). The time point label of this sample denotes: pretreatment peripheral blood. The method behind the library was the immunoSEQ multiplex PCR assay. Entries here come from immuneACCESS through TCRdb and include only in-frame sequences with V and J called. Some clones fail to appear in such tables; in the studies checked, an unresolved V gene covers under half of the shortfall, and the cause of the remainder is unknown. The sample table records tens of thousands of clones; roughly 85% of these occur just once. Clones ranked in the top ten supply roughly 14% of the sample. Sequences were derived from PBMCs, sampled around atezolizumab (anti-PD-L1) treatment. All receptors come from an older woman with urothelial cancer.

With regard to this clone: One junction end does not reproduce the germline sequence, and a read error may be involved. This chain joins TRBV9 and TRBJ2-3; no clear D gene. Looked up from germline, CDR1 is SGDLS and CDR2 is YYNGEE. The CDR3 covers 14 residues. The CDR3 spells CSSNSIPGTDTQYF. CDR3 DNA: TGTTCCAGCAACAGCATTCCCGGCACAGATACGCAGTATTTT.

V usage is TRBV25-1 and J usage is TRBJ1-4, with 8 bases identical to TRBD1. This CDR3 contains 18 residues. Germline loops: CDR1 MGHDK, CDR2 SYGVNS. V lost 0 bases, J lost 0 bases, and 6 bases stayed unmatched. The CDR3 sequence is CASSEYMPGGPTNEKLFF. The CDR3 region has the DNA TGTGCCAGCAGTGAATATATGCCAGGGGGCCCAACTAATGAAAAACTGTTTTTT.

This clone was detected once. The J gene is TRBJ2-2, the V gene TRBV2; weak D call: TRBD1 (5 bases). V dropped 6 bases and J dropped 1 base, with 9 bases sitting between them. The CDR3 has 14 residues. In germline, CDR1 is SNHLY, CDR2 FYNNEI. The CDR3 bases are TGTGCCAGCAGCGAGACAGTGAACACCGGGGAGCTGTTTTTT. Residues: CASSETVNTGELFF.

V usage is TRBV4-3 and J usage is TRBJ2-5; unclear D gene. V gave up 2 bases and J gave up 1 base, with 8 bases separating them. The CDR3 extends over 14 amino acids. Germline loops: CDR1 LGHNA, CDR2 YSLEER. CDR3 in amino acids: CASSQLVAQETQYF. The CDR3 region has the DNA TGCGCCAGCAGCCAACTAGTGGCCCAAGAGACCCAGTACTTC.

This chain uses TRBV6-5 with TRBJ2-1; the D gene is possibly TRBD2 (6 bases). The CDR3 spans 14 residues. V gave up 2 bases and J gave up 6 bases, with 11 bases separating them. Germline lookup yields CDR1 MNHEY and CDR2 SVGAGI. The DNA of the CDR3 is TGTGCCAGCAGTTACGTGGAGGGGTTCAATGAGCAGTTCTTC. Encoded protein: CASSYVEGFNEQFF.

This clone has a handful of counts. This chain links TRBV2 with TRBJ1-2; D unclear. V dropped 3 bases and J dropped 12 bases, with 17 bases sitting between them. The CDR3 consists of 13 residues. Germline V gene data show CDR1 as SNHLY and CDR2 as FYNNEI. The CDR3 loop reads CASSDISGGLHTF. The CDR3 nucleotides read TGTGCCAGCAGTGATATTTCGGGCGGACTGCACACCTTC.

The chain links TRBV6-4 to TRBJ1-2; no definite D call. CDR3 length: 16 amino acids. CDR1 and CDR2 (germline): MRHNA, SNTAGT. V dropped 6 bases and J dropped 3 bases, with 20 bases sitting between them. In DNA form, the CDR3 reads TGTGCCAGCAGGAAGCGGACCCACCACCCTCACTATGGCTACACCTTC. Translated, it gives CASRKRTHHPHYGYTF.

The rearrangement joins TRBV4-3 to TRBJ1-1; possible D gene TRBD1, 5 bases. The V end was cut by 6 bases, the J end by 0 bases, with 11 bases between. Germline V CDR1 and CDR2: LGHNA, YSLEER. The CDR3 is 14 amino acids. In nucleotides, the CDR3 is TGCGCCAGCAGAATGACAGTTATGAACACTGAAGCTTTCTTT. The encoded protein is CASRMTVMNTEAFF.

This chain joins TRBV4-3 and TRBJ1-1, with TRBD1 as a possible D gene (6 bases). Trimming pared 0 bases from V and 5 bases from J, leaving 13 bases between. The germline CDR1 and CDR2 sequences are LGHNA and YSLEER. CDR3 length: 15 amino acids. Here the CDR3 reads CASSQDGTGKTEAFF. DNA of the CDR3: TGCGCCAGCAGCCAAGATGGAACAGGGAAGACTGAAGCTTTCTTT.

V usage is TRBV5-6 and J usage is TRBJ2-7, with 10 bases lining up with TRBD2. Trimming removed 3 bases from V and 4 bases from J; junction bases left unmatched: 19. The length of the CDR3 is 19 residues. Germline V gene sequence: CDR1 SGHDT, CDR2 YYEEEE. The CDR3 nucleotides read TGTGCCAGCAGCTCCTACCGGAGCCCAAGCGGGAGGGCCGGGTACGAGCAGTACTTC. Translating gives CASSSYRSPSGRAGYEQYF.

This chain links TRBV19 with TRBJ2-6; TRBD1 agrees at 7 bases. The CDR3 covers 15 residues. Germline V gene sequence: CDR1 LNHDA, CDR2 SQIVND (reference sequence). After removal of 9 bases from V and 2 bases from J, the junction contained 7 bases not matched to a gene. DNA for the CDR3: TGTGCCAGCCGAGGGGGCGCAGCTGGGGCCAACGTCCTGACTTTC. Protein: CASRGGAAGANVLTF.

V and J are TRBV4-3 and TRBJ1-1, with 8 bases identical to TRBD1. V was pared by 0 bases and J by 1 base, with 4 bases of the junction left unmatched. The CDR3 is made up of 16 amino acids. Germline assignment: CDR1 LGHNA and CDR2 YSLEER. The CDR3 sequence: CASSQDPDRGNTEAFF. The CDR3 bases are TGCGCCAGCAGCCAAGATCCCGACAGGGGGAACACTGAAGCTTTCTTT.

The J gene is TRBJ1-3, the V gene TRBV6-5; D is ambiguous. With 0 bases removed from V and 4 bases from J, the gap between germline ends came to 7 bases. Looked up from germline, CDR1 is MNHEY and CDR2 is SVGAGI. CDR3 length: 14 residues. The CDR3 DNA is TGTGCCAGCAGTTACTCGCGAAAAGGAAACACCATATATTTT. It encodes CASSYSRKGNTIYF.

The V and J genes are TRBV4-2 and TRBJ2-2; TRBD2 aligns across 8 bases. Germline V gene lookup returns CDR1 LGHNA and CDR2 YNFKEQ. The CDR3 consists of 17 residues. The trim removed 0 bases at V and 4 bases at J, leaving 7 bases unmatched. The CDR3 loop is CASSQDRGGLGTGELFF. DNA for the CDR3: TGTGCCAGCAGCCAAGATCGCGGGGGGCTGGGCACCGGGGAGCTGTTTTTT.

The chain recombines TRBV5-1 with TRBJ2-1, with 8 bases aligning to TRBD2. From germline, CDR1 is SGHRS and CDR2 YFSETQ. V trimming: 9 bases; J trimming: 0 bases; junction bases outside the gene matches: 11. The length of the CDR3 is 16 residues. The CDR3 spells CATYATGTSSYNEQFF. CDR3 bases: TGCGCCACCTACGCGACCGGGACTAGCTCCTACAATGAGCAGTTCTTC. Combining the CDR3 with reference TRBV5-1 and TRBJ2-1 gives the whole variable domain KAGVTQTPRYLIKTRGQQVTLSCSPISGHRSVSWYQQTPGQGLQFLFEYFSETQRNKGNFPGRFSGRQFSNSRSEMNVSTLELGDSALYLCATYATGTSSYNEQFFGPGTRLTVL.

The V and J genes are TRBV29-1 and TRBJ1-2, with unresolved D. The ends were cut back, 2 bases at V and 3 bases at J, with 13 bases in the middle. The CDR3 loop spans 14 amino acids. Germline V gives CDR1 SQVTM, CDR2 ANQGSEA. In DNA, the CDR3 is TGCAGCGTTGAACGAGGAGGGAACTACTATGGCTACACCTTC. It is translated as CSVERGGNYYGYTF.

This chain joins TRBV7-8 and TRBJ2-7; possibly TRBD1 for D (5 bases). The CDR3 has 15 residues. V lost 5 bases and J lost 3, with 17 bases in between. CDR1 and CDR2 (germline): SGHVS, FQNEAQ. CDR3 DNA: TGTGCCAGCAGCCTAATCGGCAGGGAAAACTACGAGCAGTACTTC. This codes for CASSLIGRENYEQYF.

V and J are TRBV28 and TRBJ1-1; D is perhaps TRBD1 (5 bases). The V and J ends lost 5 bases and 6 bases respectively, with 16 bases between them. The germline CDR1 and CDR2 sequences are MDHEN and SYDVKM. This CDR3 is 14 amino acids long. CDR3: CASSTRGGIPEAFF. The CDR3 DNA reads TGTGCCAGCAGTACCCGGGGGGGTATTCCTGAAGCTTTCTTT. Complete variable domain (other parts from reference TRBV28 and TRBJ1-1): DVKVTQSSRYLVKRTGEKVFLECVQDMDHENMFWYRQDPGLGLRLIYFSYDVKMKEKGDIPEGYSVSREKKERFSLILESASTNQTSMYLCASSTRGGIPEAFFGQGTRLTVV.

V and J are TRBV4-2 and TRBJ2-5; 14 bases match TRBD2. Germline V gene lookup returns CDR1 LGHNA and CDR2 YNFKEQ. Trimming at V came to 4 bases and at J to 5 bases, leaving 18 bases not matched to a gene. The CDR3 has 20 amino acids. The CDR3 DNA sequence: TGTGCCAGCAGCCCTTTTTTTAAGACTAGCGGGGGGGGCGGAGGGGAGACCCAGTACTTC. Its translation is CASSPFFKTSGGGGGETQYF.

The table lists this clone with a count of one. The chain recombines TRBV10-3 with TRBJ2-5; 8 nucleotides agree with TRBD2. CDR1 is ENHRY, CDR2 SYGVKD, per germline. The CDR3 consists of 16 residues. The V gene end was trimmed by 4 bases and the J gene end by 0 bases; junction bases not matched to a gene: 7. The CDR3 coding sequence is TGTGCCATCAGTGTGGGGGGCGGGGGGAACCAAGAGACCCAGTACTTC. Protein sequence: CAISVGGGGNQETQYF.

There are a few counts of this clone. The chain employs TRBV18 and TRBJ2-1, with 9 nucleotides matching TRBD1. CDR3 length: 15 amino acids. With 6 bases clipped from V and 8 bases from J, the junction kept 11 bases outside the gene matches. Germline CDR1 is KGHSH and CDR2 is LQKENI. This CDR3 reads CASSDGTGNLDEQFF. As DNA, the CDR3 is TGTGCCAGCTCCGACGGGACAGGGAATTTAGATGAGCAGTTCTTC.

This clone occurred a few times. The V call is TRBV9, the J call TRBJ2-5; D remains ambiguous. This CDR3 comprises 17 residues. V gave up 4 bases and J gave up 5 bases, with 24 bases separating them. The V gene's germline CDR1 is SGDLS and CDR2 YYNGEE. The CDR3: CASSPGPELSFTETQYF. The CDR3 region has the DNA TGTGCCAGCAGCCCTGGGCCGGAACTTAGTTTTACGGAGACCCAGTACTTC.

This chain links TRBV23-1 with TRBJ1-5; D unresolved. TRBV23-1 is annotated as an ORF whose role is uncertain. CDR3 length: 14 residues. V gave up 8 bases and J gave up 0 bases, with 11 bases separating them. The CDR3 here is CASPSRYSNQPQHF. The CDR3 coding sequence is TGCGCCAGCCCCAGCAGGTATAGCAATCAGCCCCAGCATTTT.